What follows describes a single T cell receptor (beta chain). This entry comes from a study of blood T cell repertoires in COVID-19. On the study more broadly: Donors in the United States, Italy and Spain gave samples during acute or convalescent COVID-19. T cells, B-cell-depleted T cells, or PBMCs supplied cDNA or gDNA.

This CDR3 is built from 15 residues. V was pared by 5 bases and J by 1 base, with 3 bases of the junction left unmatched. Per the germline V gene, CDR1 is SEHNR and CDR2 is FQNEAQ (reference sequence). The authors' processing: By means of reference gene primer amplification, nucleated cell counts were estimated. Generated by immunoSEQ multiplex PCR, the TCRdb table keeps only in-frame clones and is missing some. From that table come the V and J calls and clone size; the DNA was used to work out D and trimming. The sample has about 94,000 clones, 78% seen once. The chain joins TRBV7-9 to TRBJ2-1, with TRBD1 identical over 9 bases. The sequencing input was peripheral blood. This TCR was recovered from a man between 70 and 80 years old with COVID-19, enrolled during active disease. DNA of the CDR3: TGTGCCAGCAGCCAGGACAGGGGTTCCTACAATGAGCAGTTCTTC. Translation: CASSQDRGSYNEQFF.